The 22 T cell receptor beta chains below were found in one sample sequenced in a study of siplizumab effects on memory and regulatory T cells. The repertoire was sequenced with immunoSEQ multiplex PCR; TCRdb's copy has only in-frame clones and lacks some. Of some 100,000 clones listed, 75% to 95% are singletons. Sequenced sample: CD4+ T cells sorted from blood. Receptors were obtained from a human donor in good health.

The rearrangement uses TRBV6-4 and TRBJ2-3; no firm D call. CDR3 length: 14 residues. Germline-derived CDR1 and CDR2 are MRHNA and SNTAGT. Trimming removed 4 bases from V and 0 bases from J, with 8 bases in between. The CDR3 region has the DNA TGTGCCAGCAGTGTATCTCATAGCACAGATACGCAGTATTTT. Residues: CASSVSHSTDTQYF.

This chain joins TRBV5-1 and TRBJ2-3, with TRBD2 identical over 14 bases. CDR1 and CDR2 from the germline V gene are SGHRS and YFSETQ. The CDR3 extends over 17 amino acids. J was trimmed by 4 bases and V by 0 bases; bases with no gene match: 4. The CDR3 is CASSLARLAGGPDTQYF. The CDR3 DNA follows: TGCGCCAGCAGCTTGGCTCGACTAGCGGGGGGGCCAGATACGCAGTATTTT.

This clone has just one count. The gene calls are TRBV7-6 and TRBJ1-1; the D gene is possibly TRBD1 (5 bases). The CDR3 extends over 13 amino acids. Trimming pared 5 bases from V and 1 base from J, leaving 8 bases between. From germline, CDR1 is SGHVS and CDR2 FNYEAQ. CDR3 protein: CASSRQTNTEAFF. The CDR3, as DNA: TGTGCCAGCAGCCGACAGACGAACACTGAAGCTTTCTTT.

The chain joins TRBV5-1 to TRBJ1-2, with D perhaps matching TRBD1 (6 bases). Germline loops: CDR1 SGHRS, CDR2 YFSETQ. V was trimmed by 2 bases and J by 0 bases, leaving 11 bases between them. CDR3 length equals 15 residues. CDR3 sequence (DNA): TGCGCCAGCAGCTTAACAGGGTTAGCTAACTATGGCTACACCTTC. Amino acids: CASSLTGLANYGYTF.

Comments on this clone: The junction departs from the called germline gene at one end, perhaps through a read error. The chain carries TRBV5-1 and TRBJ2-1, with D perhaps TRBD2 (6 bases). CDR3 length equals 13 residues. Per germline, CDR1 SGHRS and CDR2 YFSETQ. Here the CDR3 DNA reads TGCGCCGGCAGCACGGGGACTTACAATGAGCAGTTCTTC. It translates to CAGSTGTYNEQFF.

The CDR3 region is CASSVAGGVETQYF. The CDR3 nucleotides read TGTGCCAGCAGCGTAGCGGGGGGCGTCGAGACCCAGTACTTC. The chain recombines TRBV11-2 with TRBJ2-5; 10 bases align to TRBD2. This CDR3 region has 14 residues. Trimming cost V 5 bases and J 5 bases; bases outside gene matches: 5. Germline CDR1 is SGHAT and CDR2 is FQNNGV.

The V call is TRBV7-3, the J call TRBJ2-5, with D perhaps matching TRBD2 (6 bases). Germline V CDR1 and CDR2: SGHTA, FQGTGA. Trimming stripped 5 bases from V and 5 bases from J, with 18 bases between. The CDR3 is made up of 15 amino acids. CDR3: CASSPGGGEEETQYF. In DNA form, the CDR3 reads TGTGCCAGCAGCCCCGGGGGTGGGGAGGAGGAGACCCAGTACTTC.

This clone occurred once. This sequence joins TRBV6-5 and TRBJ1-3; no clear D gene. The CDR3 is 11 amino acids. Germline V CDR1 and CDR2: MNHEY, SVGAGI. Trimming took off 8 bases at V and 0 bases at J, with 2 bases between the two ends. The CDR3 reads CASHSGNTIYF. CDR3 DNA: TGTGCCAGCCACTCTGGAAACACCATATATTTT.

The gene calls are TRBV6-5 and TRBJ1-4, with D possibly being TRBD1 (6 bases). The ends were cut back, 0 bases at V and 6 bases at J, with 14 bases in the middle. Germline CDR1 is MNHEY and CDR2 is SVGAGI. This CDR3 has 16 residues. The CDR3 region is CASSYSTGGGYEKLFF. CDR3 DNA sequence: TGTGCCAGCAGTTACTCGACAGGAGGGGGGTATGAAAAACTGTTTTTT.

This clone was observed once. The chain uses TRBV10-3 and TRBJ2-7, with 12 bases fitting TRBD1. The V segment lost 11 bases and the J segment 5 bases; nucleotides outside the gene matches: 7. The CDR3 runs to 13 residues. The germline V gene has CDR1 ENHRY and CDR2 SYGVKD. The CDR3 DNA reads TGTGCCGCTACCGGGACAGGGGGCGACGAGCAGTACTTC. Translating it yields CAATGTGGDEQYF.

The CDR3: CATRVVFSYNSPLHF. The CDR3 coding sequence is TGTGCCACCCGGGTTGTATTCTCCTATAATTCACCCCTCCACTTT. V and J are TRBV19 and TRBJ1-6; D gene uncertain. There are 15 residues in the CDR3. Trimming removed 10 bases from V and 0 bases from J, with 13 bases in between. CDR1 LNHDA and CDR2 SQIVND come from the germline V gene (reference sequence).

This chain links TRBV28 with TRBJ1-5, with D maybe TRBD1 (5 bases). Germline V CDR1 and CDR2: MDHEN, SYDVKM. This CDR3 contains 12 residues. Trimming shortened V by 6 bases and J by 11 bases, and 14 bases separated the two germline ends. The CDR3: CASSTGPRAQHF. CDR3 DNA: TGTGCCAGCAGCACAGGCCCCCGGGCCCAGCATTTT. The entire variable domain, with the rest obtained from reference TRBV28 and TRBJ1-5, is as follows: DVKVTQSSRYLVKRTGEKVFLECVQDMDHENMFWYRQDPGLGLRLIYFSYDVKMKEKGDIPEGYSVSREKKERFSLILESASTNQTSMYLCASSTGPRAQHFGDGTRLSIL.

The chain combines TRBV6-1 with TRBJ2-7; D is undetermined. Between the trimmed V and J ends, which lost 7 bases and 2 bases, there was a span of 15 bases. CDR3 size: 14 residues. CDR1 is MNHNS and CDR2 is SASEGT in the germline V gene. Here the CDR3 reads CASTEPTPTYEQYF. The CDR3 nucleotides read TGTGCCAGCACGGAACCGACTCCTACCTACGAGCAGTACTTC.

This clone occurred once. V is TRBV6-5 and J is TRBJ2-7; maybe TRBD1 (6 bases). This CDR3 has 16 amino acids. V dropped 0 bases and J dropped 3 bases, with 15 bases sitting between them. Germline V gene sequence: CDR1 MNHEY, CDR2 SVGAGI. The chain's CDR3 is CASSYSARGVGYEQYF. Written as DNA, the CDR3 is TGTGCCAGCAGTTACTCAGCCAGGGGAGTAGGCTACGAGCAGTACTTC.

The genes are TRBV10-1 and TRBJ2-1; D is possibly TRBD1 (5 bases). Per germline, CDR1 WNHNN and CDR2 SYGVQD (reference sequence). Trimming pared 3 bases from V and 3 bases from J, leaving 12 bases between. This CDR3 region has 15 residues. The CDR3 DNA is TGCGCCAGCAGTGAAAGGCAGGGATTCTACAATGAGCAGTTCTTC. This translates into CASSERQGFYNEQFF.

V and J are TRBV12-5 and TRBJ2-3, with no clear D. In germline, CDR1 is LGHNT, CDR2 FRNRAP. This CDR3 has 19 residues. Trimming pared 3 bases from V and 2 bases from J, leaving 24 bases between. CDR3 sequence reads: CASGFSMLSTARPTDTQYF. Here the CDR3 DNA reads TGTGCTAGTGGTTTTAGCATGCTTAGCACAGCGAGACCCACAGATACGCAGTATTTT. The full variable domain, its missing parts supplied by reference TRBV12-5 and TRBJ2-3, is DARVTQTPRHKVTEMGQEVTMRCQPILGHNTVFWYRQTMMQGLELLAYFRNRAPLDDSGMPKDRFSAEMPDATLATLKIQPSEPRDSAVYFCASGFSMLSTARPTDTQYFGPGTRLTVL.

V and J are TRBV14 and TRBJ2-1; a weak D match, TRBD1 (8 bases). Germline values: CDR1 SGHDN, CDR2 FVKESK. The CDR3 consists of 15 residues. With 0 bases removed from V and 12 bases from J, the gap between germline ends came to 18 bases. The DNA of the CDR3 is TGTGCCAGCAGCCAAGACAGGGGGCGACCTAGCGGGCAGTTCTTC. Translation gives CASSQDRGRPSGQFF. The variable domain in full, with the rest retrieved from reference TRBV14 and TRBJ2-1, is EAGVTQFPSHSVIEKGQTVTLRCDPISGHDNLYWYRRVMGKEIKFLLHFVKESKQDESGMPNNRFLAERTGGTYSTLKVQPAELEDSGVYFCASSQDRGRPSGQFFGPGTRLTVL.

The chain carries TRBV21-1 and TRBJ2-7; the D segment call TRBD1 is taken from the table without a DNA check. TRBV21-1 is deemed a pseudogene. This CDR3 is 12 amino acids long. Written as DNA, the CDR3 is TGTGCCAGCCGGGACATCAACTACGAGCAGTACTTC. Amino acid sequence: CASRDINYEQYF.

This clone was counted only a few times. CDR3 sequence (DNA): TGCAGTGCTAGTGACACTGAAGCTTTCTTT. The encoded protein is CSASDTEAFF. The V call is TRBV20-1, the J call TRBJ1-1; D remains ambiguous. Trimming took 3 bases from V and 3 from J, leaving 2 bases between them. There are 10 residues in the CDR3. In germline, CDR1 is DFQATT, CDR2 SNEGSKA (reference sequence).

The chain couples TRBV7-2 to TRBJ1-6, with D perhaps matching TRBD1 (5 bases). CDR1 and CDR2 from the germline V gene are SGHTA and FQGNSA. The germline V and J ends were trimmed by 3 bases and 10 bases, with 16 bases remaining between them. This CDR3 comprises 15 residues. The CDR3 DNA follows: TGTGCCAGCAGCTTGGTGTCGGTTACAGGCTCACCCCTCCACTTT. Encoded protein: CASSLVSVTGSPLHF.

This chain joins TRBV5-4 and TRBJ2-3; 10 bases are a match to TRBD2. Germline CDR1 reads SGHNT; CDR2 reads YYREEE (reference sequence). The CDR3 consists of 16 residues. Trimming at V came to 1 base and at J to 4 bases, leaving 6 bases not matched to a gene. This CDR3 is CASSLKRGGPSDTQYF. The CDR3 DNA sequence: TGTGCCAGCAGCTTGAAGCGGGGGGGCCCGTCAGATACGCAGTATTTT. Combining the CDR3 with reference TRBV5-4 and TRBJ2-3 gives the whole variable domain ETGVTQSPTHLIKTRGQQVTLRCSSQSGHNTVSWYQQALGQGPQFIFQYYREEENGRGNFPPRFSGLQFPNYSSELNVNALELDDSALYLCASSLKRGGPSDTQYFGPGTRLTVL.

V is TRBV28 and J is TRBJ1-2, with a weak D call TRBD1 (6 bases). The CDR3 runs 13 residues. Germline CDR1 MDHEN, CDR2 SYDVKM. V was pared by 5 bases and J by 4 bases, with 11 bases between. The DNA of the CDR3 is TGTGCCAGCAGTATCAGGGGCGGCTATGGCTACACCTTC. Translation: CASSIRGGYGYTF.